A selection of T cell receptor beta chains follows, all from one sample in a study of T cell responses to AZD1222 COVID-19 vaccine. TCRdb's copy holds only in-frame clones and misses some; the assay was immunoSEQ multiplex PCR. Found here are 150,000 or so clones, roughly 91% of them singletons; the top ten hold over 1.1%. Sequencing was performed on peripheral blood, taken on day 0 of AZD1222 vaccination. Every receptor here comes from an adult in good health. Both conserved end residues are part of each CDR3. Fields, in order: CDR3 length, J gene, clone size, D gene, V gene, CDR3 protein, CDR3 DNA. D genes are given only for firm matches. Clone size is given for some rows only: seen once, a few or many times, or a class if the clone is expanded.

len: 14; j_gene: TRBJ2-2; abundance: .; d_gene: .; v_gene: TRBV9; CDR3aa: CASSTRWVGGELFF; CDR3nt: TGTGCCAGCAGCACCCGATGGGTCGGCGGGGAGCTGTTTTTT
len: 13; j_gene: TRBJ2-1; abundance: .; d_gene: TRBD2; v_gene: TRBV7-2; CDR3aa: CASSPTGGSEQFF; CDR3nt: TGTGCCAGCAGCCCTACGGGGGGGAGCGAGCAGTTCTTC
len: 16; j_gene: TRBJ2-5; abundance: .; d_gene: .; v_gene: TRBV7-2; CDR3aa: CASSFTGTSRLETQYF; CDR3nt: TGTGCCAGCAGCTTTACAGGGACCTCAAGGTTGGAGACCCAGTACTTC
len: 14; j_gene: TRBJ1-3; abundance: .; d_gene: .; v_gene: TRBV7-2; CDR3aa: CASSLGSKGNTIYF; CDR3nt: TGTGCCAGCAGCTTGGGATCTAAGGGAAACACCATATATTTT
len: 11; j_gene: TRBJ1-1; abundance: .; d_gene: .; v_gene: TRBV28; CDR3aa: CASWENTEAFF; CDR3nt: TGTGCCAGTTGGGAGAACACTGAAGCTTTCTTT
len: 13; j_gene: TRBJ1-1; abundance: .; d_gene: .; v_gene: TRBV7-9; CDR3aa: CASSATRFREAFF; CDR3nt: TGTGCCAGCAGCGCGACAAGGTTTCGCGAAGCTTTCTTT
len: 17; j_gene: TRBJ2-2; abundance: .; d_gene: .; v_gene: TRBV11-3; CDR3aa: CASSLDAVGTNTGELFF; CDR3nt: TGTGCCAGCAGCTTAGACGCGGTGGGGACTAACACCGGGGAGCTGTTTTTT
len: 14; j_gene: TRBJ2-7; abundance: .; d_gene: .; v_gene: TRBV19; CDR3aa: CASTPGGGLGEQYF; CDR3nt: TGTGCCAGTACCCCGGGTGGGGGCCTCGGCGAGCAGTACTTC
len: 17; j_gene: TRBJ2-1; abundance: few; d_gene: TRBD2; v_gene: TRBV6-2/TRBV6-3; CDR3aa: CASSYSSAGGGYNEQFF; CDR3nt: TGTGCCAGCAGTTACTCGTCGGCGGGAGGGGGCTACAATGAGCAGTTCTTC
len: 13; j_gene: TRBJ2-7; abundance: .; d_gene: TRBD1; v_gene: TRBV6-5; CDR3aa: CAASGQGFYEQYF; CDR3nt: TGTGCCGCATCGGGACAGGGGTTTTACGAGCAGTACTTC
len: 17; j_gene: TRBJ1-5; abundance: .; d_gene: TRBD1; v_gene: TRBV27; CDR3aa: CASRQKPGQGAQGPQHF; CDR3nt: TGTGCCAGCAGACAGAAACCGGGACAGGGGGCGCAGGGGCCCCAGCATTTT
len: 12; j_gene: TRBJ2-7; abundance: .; d_gene: .; v_gene: TRBV7-9; CDR3aa: CASTNRRDEQYF; CDR3nt: TGTGCCAGCACCAATCGACGAGACGAGCAGTACTTC
len: 14; j_gene: TRBJ2-2; abundance: .; d_gene: TRBD1; v_gene: TRBV2; CDR3aa: CASSFDRGAGELFF; CDR3nt: TGTGCCAGCAGCTTCGACAGGGGCGCCGGGGAGCTGTTTTTT
len: 14; j_gene: TRBJ1-5; abundance: .; d_gene: .; v_gene: TRBV27; CDR3aa: CASRMGVANQPQHF; CDR3nt: TGTGCCAGCAGAATGGGGGTAGCCAATCAGCCCCAGCATTTT
len: 12; j_gene: TRBJ2-7; abundance: .; d_gene: .; v_gene: TRBV7-8; CDR3aa: CASSSPYYEQYF; CDR3nt: TGTGCCAGCAGCTCCCCCTACTACGAGCAGTACTTC
len: 14; j_gene: TRBJ1-1; abundance: .; d_gene: .; v_gene: TRBV6-6; CDR3aa: CASSYSKGRTEAFF; CDR3nt: TGTGCCAGCAGTTACTCGAAAGGTCGGACTGAAGCTTTCTTT
len: 15; j_gene: TRBJ2-7; abundance: .; d_gene: TRBD1; v_gene: TRBV5-4; CDR3aa: CASSLGRQGVNEQYF; CDR3nt: TGTGCCAGCAGCTTGGGCCGACAGGGGGTCAACGAGCAGTACTTC
len: 14; j_gene: TRBJ2-7; abundance: few; d_gene: TRBD2; v_gene: TRBV2; CDR3aa: CASRDPLTSDEQYF; CDR3nt: TGTGCCAGCAGAGACCCCTTGACTAGCGACGAGCAGTACTTC
len: 12; j_gene: TRBJ1-1; abundance: .; d_gene: .; v_gene: TRBV5-1; CDR3aa: CASSLQGWEAFF; CDR3nt: TGCGCCAGCAGCTTACAGGGTTGGGAGGCTTTCTTT
len: 15; j_gene: TRBJ1-1; abundance: .; d_gene: .; v_gene: TRBV5-4; CDR3aa: CASSLAGIVNTEAFF; CDR3nt: TGTGCCAGCAGCTTAGCAGGGATCGTGAACACTGAAGCTTTCTTT
len: 15; j_gene: TRBJ1-2; abundance: .; d_gene: .; v_gene: TRBV4-2; CDR3aa: CASSQSGDSYYGYTF; CDR3nt: TGTGCCAGCAGCCAATCTGGAGACTCGTACTATGGCTACACCTTC
len: 15; j_gene: TRBJ1-5; abundance: .; d_gene: .; v_gene: TRBV13; CDR3aa: CASSLAANSNQPQHF; CDR3nt: TGTGCCAGCAGCTTAGCGGCAAATAGCAATCAGCCCCAGCATTTT
len: 14; j_gene: TRBJ1-1; abundance: .; d_gene: TRBD1; v_gene: TRBV30; CDR3aa: CAWSPGQRNTEAFF; CDR3nt: TGTGCCTGGAGTCCGGGACAGAGGAACACTGAAGCTTTCTTT
len: 13; j_gene: TRBJ1-4; abundance: .; d_gene: .; v_gene: TRBV5-1; CDR3aa: CASSINGQEKLFF; CDR3nt: TGCGCCAGCAGCATTAATGGGCAGGAAAAACTGTTTTTT
len: 14; j_gene: TRBJ2-1; abundance: .; d_gene: .; v_gene: TRBV9; CDR3aa: CASSPQTPAGEQFF; CDR3nt: TGTGCCAGCAGCCCCCAGACCCCGGCAGGTGAGCAGTTCTTC
len: 15; j_gene: TRBJ1-5; abundance: few; d_gene: TRBD1; v_gene: TRBV7-8; CDR3aa: CASSWGGQRNQPQHF; CDR3nt: TGTGCCAGCAGCTGGGGGGGACAGAGGAATCAGCCCCAGCATTTT
len: 17; j_gene: TRBJ2-1; abundance: .; d_gene: TRBD2; v_gene: TRBV6-2/TRBV6-3; CDR3aa: CASSRDYASGRAGEQFF; CDR3nt: TGTGCCAGCAGTAGGGATTATGCTAGCGGGAGGGCCGGTGAGCAGTTCTTC
len: 14; j_gene: TRBJ1-5; abundance: .; d_gene: .; v_gene: TRBV2; CDR3aa: CASSEASDRQPQHF; CDR3nt: TGTGCCAGCAGTGAAGCCTCGGACAGACAGCCCCAGCATTTT
len: 15; j_gene: TRBJ2-7; abundance: .; d_gene: .; v_gene: TRBV13; CDR3aa: CASSLKGDRAYEQYF; CDR3nt: TGTGCCAGCAGCTTAAAAGGGGACCGCGCCTACGAGCAGTACTTC
len: 14; j_gene: TRBJ1-3; abundance: .; d_gene: TRBD1; v_gene: TRBV9; CDR3aa: CASGQGAAGNTIYF; CDR3nt: TGTGCCAGCGGACAGGGGGCAGCGGGAAACACCATATATTTT
len: 12; j_gene: TRBJ2-7; abundance: .; d_gene: .; v_gene: TRBV19; CDR3aa: CASRGRWGEQYF; CDR3nt: TGTGCCAGTAGAGGACGGTGGGGGGAGCAGTACTTC
len: 16; j_gene: TRBJ2-3; abundance: .; d_gene: TRBD1; v_gene: TRBV9; CDR3aa: CASSQQGTVRTDTQYF; CDR3nt: TGTGCCAGCAGCCAACAGGGGACGGTTCGCACAGATACGCAGTATTTT
len: 13; j_gene: TRBJ1-1; abundance: .; d_gene: .; v_gene: TRBV5-1; CDR3aa: CASSDNSGTEAFF; CDR3nt: TGCGCCAGCAGCGATAATTCGGGAACTGAAGCTTTCTTT
len: 15; j_gene: TRBJ2-2; abundance: .; d_gene: .; v_gene: TRBV7-2; CDR3aa: CASSLAPANTGELFF; CDR3nt: TGTGCCAGCAGCTTAGCCCCAGCGAACACCGGGGAGCTGTTTTTT
len: 15; j_gene: TRBJ1-1; abundance: .; d_gene: .; v_gene: TRBV29-1; CDR3aa: CSVFPRGRDPTEAFF; CDR3nt: TGCAGCGTTTTCCCCCGGGGAAGGGATCCAACTGAAGCTTTCTTT
len: 18; j_gene: TRBJ1-3; abundance: .; d_gene: .; v_gene: TRBV7-2; CDR3aa: CASSLAGGGKSSGNTIYF; CDR3nt: TGTGCCAGCAGCTTAGCAGGTGGGGGCAAAAGCTCTGGAAACACCATATATTTT
len: 12; j_gene: TRBJ1-4; abundance: .; d_gene: .; v_gene: TRBV5-5; CDR3aa: CASSLNAEKLFF; CDR3nt: TGTGCCAGCAGCCTCAATGCTGAAAAACTGTTTTTT